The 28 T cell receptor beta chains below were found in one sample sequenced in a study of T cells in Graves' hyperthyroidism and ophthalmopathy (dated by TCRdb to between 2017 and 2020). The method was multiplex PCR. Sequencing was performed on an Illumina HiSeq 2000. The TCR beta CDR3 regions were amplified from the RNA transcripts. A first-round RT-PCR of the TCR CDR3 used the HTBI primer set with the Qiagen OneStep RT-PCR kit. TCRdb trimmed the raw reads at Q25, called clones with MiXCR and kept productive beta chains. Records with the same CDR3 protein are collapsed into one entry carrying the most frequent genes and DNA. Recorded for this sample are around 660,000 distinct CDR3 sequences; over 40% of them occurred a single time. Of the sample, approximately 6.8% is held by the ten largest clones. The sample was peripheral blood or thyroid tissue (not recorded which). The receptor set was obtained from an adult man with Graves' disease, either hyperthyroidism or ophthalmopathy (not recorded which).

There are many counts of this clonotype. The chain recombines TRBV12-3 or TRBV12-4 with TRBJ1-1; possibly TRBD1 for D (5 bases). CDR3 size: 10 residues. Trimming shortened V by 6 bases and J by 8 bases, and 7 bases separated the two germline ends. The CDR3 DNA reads TGTGCCAGCAGGCGGGACGAAGCTTTCTTT. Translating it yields CASRRDEAFF.

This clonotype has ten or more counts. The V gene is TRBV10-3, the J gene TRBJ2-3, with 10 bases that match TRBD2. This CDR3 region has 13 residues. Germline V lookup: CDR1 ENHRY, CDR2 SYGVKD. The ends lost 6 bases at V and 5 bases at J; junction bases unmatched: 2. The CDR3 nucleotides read TGTGCCATCAGAGCGGGAGGGAGAGATACGCAGTATTTT. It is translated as CAIRAGGRDTQYF.

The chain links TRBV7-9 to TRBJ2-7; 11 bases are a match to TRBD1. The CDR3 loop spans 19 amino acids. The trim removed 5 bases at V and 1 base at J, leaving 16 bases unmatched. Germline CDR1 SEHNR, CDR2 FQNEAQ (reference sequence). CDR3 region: CASSLSPGTGGFQSYEQYF. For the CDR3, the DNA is TGTGCCAGCAGCCTCAGCCCCGGGACAGGGGGTTTCCAGTCCTACGAGCAGTACTTC. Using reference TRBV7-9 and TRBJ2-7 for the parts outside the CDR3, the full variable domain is DTGVSQNPRHKITKRGQNVTFRCDPISEHNRLYWYRQTLGQGPEFLTYFQNEAQLEKSRLLSDRFSAERPKGSFSTLEIQRTEQGDSAMYLCASSLSPGTGGFQSYEQYFGPGTRLTVT.

The CDR3 sequence: CASSYVQKSYEQYF. The CDR3 bases are TGTGCCAGCAGTTACGTACAGAAGTCCTACGAGCAGTACTTC. The gene calls are TRBV6-5 and TRBJ2-7; D is unclear. V shed 2 bases and J shed 1 base, with 9 bases lying between them. The CDR3 has 14 residues. Germline CDR1 and CDR2: MNHEY and SVGAGI.

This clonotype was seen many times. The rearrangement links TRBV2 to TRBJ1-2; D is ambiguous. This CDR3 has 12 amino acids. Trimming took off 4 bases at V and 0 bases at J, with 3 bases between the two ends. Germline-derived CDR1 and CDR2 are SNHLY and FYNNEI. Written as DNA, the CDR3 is TGTGCCAGCAGTGCCACTAACTATGGCTACACCTTC. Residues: CASSATNYGYTF.

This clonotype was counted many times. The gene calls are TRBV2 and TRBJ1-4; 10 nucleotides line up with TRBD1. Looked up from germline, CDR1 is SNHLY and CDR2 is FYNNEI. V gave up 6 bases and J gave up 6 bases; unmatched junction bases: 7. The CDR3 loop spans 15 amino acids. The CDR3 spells CASSSFGTGDEKLFF. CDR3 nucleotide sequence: TGTGCCAGCAGCTCCTTTGGGACAGGGGATGAAAAACTGTTTTTT.

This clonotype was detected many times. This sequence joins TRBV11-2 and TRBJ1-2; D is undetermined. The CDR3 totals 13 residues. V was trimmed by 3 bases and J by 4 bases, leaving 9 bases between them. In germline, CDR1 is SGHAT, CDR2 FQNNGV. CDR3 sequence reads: CASSLRRAYGYTF. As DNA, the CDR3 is TGTGCCAGCAGCTTGAGAAGAGCCTATGGCTACACCTTC.

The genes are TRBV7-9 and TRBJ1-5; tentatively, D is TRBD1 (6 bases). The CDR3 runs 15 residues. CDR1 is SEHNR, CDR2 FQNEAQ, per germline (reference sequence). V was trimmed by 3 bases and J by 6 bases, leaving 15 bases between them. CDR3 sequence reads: CASSLDRGAAQPQHF. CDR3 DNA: TGTGCCAGCAGCTTGGACCGGGGGGCAGCTCAGCCCCAGCATTTT.

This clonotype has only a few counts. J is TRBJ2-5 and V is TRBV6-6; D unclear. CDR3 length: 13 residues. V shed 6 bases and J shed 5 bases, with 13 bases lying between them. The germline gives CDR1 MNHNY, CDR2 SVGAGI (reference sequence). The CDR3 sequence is CASRTPTIETQYF. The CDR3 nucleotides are TGTGCCAGCAGGACCCCGACGATCGAGACCCAGTACTTC.

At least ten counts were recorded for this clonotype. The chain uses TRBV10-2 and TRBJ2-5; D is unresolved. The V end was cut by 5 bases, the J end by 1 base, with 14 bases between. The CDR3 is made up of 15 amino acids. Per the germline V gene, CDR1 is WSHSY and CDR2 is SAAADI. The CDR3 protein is CASSPPRAIQETQYF. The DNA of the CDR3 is TGCGCCAGCAGTCCTCCTAGAGCGATCCAAGAGACCCAGTACTTC.

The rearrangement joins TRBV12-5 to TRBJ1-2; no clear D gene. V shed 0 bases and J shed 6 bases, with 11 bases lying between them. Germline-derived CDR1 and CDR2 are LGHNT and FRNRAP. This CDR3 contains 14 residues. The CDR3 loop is CASGLVPLPNGYTF. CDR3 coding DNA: TGTGCTAGTGGTTTGGTACCTCTACCTAATGGCTACACCTTC.

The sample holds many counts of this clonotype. The CDR3 nucleotides are TGCAGTGCTAGCGTGGGGGTCGAAGCTTTCTTT. Translated, it gives CSASVGVEAFF. The V gene is TRBV20-1, the J gene TRBJ1-1; TRBD1 is a possible D gene (5 bases). CDR1 is DFQATT and CDR2 is SNEGSKA in the germline V gene (reference sequence). V was pared by 3 bases and J by 8 bases, with 10 bases between. The CDR3 loop spans 11 amino acids.

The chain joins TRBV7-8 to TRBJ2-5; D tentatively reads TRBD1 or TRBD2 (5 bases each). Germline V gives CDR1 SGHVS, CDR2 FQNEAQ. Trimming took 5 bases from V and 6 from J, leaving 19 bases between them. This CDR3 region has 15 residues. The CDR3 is CASSQGTTMGKTQYF. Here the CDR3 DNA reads TGTGCCAGCAGCCAAGGGACCACCATGGGAAAGACCCAGTACTTC.

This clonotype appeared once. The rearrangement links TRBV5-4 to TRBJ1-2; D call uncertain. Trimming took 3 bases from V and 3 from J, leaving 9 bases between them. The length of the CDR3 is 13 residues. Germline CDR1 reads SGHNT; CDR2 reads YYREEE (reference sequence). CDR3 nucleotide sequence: TGTGCCAGCAGCTACCCCGTCGACTATGGCTACACCTTC. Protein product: CASSYPVDYGYTF.

Here the CDR3 reads CASAAGTGSSYEQYF. In DNA form, the CDR3 reads TGCGCCAGCGCCGCCGGGACAGGTAGCTCCTACGAGCAGTACTTC. The rearrangement joins TRBV4-3 to TRBJ2-7; 8 bases match TRBD1. The CDR3 consists of 15 residues. Germline CDR1 reads LGHNA; CDR2 reads YSLEER. V lost 8 bases to trimming and J lost 0 bases; unmatched junction nucleotides: 9.

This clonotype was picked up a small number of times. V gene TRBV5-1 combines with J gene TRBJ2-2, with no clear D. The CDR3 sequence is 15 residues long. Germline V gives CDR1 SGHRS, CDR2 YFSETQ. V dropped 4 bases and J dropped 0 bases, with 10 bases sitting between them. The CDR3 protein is CASSDVGTNTGELFF. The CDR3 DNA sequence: TGCGCCAGCAGCGATGTAGGGACGAACACCGGGGAGCTGTTTTTT.

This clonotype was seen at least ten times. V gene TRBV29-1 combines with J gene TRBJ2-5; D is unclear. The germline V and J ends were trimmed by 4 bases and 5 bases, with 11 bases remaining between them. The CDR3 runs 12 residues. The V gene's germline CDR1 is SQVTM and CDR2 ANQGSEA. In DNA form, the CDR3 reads TGCAGCGTTGTCGGGTATGGGGAGACCCAGTACTTC. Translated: CSVVGYGETQYF. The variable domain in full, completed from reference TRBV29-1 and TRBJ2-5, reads SAVISQKPSRDICQRGTSLTIQCQVDSQVTMMFWYRQQPGQSLTLIATANQGSEATYESGFVIDKFPISRPNLTFSTLTVSNMSPEDSSIYLCSVVGYGETQYFGPGTRLLVL.

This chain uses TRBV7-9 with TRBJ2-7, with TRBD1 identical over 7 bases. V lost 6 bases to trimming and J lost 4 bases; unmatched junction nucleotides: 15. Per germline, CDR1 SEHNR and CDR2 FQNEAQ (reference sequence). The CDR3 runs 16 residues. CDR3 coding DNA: TGTGCCAGCAGGCCAACAGGGGTAGAGAGAGATTACGAGCAGTACTTC. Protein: CASRPTGVERDYEQYF.

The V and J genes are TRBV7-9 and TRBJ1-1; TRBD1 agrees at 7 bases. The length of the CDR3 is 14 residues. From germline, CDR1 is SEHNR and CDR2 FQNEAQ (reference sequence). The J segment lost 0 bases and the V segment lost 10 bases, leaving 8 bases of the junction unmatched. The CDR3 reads CAIRTGSMNTEAFF. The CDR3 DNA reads TGTGCCATACGGACAGGCTCCATGAACACTGAAGCTTTCTTT.

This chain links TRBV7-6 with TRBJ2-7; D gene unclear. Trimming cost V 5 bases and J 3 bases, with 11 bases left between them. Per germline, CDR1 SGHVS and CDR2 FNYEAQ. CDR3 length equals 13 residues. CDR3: CASSGHYGYEQYF. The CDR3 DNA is TGTGCCAGCAGCGGGCACTATGGCTACGAGCAGTACTTC.

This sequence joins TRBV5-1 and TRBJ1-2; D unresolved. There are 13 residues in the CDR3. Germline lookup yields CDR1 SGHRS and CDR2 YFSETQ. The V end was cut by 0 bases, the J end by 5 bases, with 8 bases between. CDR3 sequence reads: CASSLDSQYGYTF. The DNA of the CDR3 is TGCGCCAGCAGCTTGGACAGTCAATATGGCTACACCTTC.

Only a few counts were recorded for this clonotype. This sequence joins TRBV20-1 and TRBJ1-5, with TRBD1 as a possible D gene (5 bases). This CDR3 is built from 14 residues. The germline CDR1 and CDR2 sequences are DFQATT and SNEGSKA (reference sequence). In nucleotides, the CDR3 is TGCATACTAGCACGGGGGTCCTCCAATCAGCCCCAGCATTTT. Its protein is CILARGSSNQPQHF.

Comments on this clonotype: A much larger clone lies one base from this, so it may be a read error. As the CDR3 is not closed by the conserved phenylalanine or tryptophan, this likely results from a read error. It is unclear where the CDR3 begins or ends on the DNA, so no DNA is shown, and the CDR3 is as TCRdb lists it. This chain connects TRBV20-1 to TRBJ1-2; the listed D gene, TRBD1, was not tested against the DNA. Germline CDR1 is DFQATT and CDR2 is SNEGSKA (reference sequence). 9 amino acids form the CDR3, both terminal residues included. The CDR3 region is CSASRDPIL.

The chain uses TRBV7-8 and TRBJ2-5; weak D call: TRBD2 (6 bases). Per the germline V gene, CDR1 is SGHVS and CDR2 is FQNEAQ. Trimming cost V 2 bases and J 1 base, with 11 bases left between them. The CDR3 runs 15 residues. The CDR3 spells CASSLSGPVQETQYF. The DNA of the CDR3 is TGTGCCAGCAGCTTAAGCGGGCCGGTCCAAGAGACCCAGTACTTC.

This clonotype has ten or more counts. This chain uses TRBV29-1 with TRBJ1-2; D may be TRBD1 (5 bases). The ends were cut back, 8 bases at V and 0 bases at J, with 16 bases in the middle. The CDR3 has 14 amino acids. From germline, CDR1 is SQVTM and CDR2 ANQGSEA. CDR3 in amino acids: CSFWGVGANYGYTF. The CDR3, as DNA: TGCAGCTTCTGGGGGGTAGGAGCTAACTATGGCTACACCTTC.

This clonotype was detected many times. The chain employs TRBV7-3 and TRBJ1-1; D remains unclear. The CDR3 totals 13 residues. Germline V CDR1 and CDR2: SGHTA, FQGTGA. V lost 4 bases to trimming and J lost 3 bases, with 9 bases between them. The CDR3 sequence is CASSSRPDTEAFF. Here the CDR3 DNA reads TGTGCCAGCAGCTCCAGGCCTGACACTGAAGCTTTCTTT.

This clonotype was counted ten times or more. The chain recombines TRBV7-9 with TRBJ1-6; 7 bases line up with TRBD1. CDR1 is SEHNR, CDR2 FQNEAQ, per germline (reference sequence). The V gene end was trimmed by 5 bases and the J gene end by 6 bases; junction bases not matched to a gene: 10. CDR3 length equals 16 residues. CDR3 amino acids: CASSHYFGTANSPLHF. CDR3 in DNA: TGTGCCAGCAGCCACTACTTCGGGACAGCTAATTCACCCCTCCACTTT.

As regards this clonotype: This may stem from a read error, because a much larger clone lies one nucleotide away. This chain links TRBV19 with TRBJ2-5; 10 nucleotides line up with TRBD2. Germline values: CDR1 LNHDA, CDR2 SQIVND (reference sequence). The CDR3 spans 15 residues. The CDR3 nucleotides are TGTGCCAGTAGTAGGGGGACTAGCGACCAAGAGGCCCAGTACTTC. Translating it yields CASSRGTSDQEAQYF.